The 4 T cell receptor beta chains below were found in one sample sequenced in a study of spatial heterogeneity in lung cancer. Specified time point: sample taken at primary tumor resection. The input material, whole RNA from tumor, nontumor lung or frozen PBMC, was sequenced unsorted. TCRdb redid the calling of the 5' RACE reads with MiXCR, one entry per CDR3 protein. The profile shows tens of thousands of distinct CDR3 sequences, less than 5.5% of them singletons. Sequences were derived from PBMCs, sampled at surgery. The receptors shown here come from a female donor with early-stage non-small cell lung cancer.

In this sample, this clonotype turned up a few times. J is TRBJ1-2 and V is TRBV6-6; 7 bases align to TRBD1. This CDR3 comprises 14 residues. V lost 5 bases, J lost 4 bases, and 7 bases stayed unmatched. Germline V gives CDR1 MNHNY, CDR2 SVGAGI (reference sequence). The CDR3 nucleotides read TGTGCCAGCAGTAGAGAAGGGACAGTCTATGGCTACACCTTC. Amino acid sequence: CASSREGTVYGYTF.

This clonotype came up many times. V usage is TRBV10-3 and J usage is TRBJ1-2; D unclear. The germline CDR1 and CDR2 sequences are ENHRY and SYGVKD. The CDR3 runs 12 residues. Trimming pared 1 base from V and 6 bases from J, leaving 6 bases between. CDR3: CAISEFGDGYTF. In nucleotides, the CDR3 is TGTGCCATCAGTGAGTTCGGCGATGGCTACACCTTC.

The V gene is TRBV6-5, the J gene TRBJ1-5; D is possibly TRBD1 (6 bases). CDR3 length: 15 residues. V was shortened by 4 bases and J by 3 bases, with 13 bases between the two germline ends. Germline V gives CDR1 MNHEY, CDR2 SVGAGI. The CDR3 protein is CASSSGTGPNQPQHF. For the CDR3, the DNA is TGTGCCAGCAGTTCCGGAACAGGGCCCAATCAGCCCCAGCATTTT.

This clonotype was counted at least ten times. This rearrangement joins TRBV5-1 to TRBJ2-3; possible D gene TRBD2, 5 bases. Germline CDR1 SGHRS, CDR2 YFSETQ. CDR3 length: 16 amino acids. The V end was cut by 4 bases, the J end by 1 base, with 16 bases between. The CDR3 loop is CASSNGRLGGTDTQYF. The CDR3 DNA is TGCGCCAGCAGCAACGGACGCCTCGGGGGCACAGATACGCAGTATTTT.